Described below is a single TCR beta chain sequence and its context. Antigen specificity is unknown. This entry comes from a study of identical twins. TCRdb used MiXCR to reprocess the 5' RACE reads, holding one entry per CDR3 protein. The table lists 1.5 million to 2 million distinct CDR3 sequences, around 33% of them singletons. General observations from the study: Cord blood's abundant beta clonotypes had fewer insertions, unlike memory repertoires.

The sequencing sample was made of cord blood. The receptor comes from a newborn girl in good health.

Here the CDR3 DNA reads TGTGCCAGCACCTGGGGACCACGTGGCGGGGAGCTGTTTTTT. Protein product: CASTWGPRGGELFF. V gene TRBV12-3 or TRBV12-4 combines with J gene TRBJ2-2, with D possibly being TRBD1 or TRBD2 (5 bases each). The CDR3 is made up of 14 amino acids. The V end lost 7 bases, the J end lost 7 bases, and 16 bases lay between the germline ends.